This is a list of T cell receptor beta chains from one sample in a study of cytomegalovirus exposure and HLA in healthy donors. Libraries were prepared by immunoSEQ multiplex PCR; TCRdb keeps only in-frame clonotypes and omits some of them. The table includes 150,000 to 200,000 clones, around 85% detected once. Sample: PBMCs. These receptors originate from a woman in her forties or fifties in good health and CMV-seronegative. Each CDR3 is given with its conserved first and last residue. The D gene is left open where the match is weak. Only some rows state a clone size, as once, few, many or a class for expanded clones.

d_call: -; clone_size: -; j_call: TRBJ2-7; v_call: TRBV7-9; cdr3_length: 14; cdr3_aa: CASSLELVSYEQYF; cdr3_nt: TGTGCCAGCAGCTTAGAACTAGTTTCCTACGAGCAGTACTTC
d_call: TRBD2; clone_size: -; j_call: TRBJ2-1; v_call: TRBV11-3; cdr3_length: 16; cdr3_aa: CASSSRLAGGYEEQFF; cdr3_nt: TGTGCCAGCAGCTCCCGACTAGCGGGAGGGTATGAAGAGCAGTTCTTC
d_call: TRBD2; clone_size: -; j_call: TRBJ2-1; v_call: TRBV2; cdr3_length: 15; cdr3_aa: CASSEVLADYNEQFF; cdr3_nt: TGTGCCAGCAGTGAGGTTCTAGCGGACTACAATGAGCAGTTCTTC
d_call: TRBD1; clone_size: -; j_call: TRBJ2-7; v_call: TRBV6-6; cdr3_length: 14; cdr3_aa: CASSQGGASYEQYF; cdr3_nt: TGTGCCAGCAGTCAAGGGGGCGCTTCCTACGAGCAGTACTTC
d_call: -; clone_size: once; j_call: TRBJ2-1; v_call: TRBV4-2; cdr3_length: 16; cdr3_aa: CASSQDRSDSYNEQFF; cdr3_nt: TGTGCCAGCAGCCAAGACCGGAGCGACTCTTACAATGAGCAGTTCTTC
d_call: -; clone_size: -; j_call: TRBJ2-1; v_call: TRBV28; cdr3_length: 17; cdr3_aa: CASSLYSIEGSYNEQFF; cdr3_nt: TGTGCCAGCAGTTTATATTCGATTGAGGGATCCTACAATGAGCAGTTCTTC
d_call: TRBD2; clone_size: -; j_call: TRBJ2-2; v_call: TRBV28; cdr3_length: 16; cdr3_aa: CASSPWTSGNGGELFF; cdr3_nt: TGTGCCAGCAGTCCATGGACTAGCGGGAACGGCGGGGAGCTGTTTTTT
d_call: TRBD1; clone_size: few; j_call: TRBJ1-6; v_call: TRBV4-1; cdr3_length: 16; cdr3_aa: CASSKGQGEWGSPLHF; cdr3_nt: TGCGCCAGCAGCAAGGGACAGGGGGAATGGGGTTCACCCCTCCACTTT
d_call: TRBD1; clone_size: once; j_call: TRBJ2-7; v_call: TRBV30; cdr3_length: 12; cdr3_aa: CAWNRGRYEQYF; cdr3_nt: TGTGCCTGGAACAGGGGGCGGTACGAGCAGTACTTC
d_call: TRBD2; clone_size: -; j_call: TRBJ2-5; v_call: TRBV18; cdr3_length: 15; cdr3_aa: CASSPELAGGQTQYF; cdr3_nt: TGTGCCAGCTCACCTGAACTAGCGGGAGGGCAGACCCAGTACTTC
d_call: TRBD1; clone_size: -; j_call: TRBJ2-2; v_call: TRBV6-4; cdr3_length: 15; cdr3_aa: CASRGTEAMTRELFF; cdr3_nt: TGTGCCAGCAGAGGGACAGAAGCTATGACCAGGGAGCTGTTTTTT
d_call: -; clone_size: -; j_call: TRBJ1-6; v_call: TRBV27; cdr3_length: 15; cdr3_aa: CASSTRTEDNSPLHF; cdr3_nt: TGTGCCAGCAGTACCCGGACAGAGGATAATTCACCCCTCCACTTT
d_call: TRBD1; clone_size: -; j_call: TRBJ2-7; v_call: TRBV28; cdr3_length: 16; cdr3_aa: CASSGYTGTGAFEQYF; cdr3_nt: TGTGCCAGCAGTGGTTACACCGGGACAGGCGCTTTCGAGCAGTACTTC
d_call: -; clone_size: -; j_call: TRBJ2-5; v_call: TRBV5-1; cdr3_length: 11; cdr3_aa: CASSQKETQYF; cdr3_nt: TGCGCCAGCAGCCAAAAAGAGACCCAGTACTTC
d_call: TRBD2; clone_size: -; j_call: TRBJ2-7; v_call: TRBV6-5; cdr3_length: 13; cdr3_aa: CASSYFTSGEQYF; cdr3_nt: TGTGCCAGCAGTTACTTTACTAGCGGCGAGCAGTACTTC
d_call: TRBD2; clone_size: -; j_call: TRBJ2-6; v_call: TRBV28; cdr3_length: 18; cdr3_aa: CASSPPGLEFSGANVLTF; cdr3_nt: TGTGCCAGCAGTCCGCCGGGACTAGAGTTCTCTGGGGCCAACGTCCTGACTTTC
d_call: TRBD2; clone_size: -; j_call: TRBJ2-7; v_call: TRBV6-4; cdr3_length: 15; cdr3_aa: CASSDSAGGSYEQYF; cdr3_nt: TGTGCCAGCAGTGACTCAGCGGGAGGCTCCTACGAGCAGTACTTC
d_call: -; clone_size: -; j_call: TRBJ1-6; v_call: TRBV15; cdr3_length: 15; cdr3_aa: CATSRDRTYNSPLHF; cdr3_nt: TGTGCCACCAGCAGAGATCGGACTTATAATTCACCCCTCCACTTT
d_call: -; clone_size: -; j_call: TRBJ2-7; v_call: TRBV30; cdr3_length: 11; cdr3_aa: CAWSWRYEQYF; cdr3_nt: TGTGCCTGGAGTTGGAGGTACGAGCAGTACTTC
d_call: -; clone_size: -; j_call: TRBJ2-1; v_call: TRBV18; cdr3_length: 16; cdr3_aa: CASSSWGRGRPNEQFF; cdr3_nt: TGTGCCAGCTCCTCATGGGGGCGAGGAAGACCCAATGAGCAGTTCTTC
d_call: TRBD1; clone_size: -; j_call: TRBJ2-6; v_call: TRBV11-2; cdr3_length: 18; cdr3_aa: CASSSGQGVLSGANVLTF; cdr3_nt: TGTGCCAGCAGCTCCGGACAGGGCGTTCTCTCTGGGGCCAACGTCCTGACTTTC
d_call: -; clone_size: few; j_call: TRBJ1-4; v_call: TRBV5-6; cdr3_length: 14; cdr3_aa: CASSLDRVDEKLFF; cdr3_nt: TGTGCCAGCAGCTTGGACAGGGTGGATGAAAAACTGTTTTTT
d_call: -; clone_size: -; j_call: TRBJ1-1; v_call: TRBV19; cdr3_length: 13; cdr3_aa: CASSKTAFAEAFF; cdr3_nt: TGTGCCAGTAGTAAAACAGCTTTCGCTGAAGCTTTCTTT
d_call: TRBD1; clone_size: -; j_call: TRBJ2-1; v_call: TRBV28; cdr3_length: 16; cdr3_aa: CASSLARTGLYNEQFF; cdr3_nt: TGTGCCAGCAGTTTAGCCAGGACAGGGCTATACAATGAGCAGTTCTTC
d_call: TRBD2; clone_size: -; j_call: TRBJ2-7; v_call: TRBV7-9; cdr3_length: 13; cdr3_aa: CASSPSGTYEQYF; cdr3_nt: TGTGCCAGCAGCCCAAGCGGGACCTACGAGCAGTACTTC
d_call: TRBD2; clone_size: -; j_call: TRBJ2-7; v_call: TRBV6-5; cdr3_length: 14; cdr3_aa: CASSRLSGAYEQYF; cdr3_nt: TGTGCCAGCAGTCGCTTAAGCGGGGCCTACGAGCAGTACTTC
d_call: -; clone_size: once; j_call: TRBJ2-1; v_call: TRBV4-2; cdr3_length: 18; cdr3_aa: CASSQALRYRSSYNEQFF; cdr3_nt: TGTGCCAGCAGCCAAGCCCTCAGGTACCGAAGCTCCTACAATGAGCAGTTCTTC
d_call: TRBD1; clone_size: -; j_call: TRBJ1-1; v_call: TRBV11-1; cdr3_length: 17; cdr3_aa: CASSLRQGAWVSTEAFF; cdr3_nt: TGTGCCAGCAGCCTACGACAGGGGGCTTGGGTGAGCACTGAAGCTTTCTTT
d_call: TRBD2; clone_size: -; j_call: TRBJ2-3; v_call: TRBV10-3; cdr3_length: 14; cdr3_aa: CAIRSSGATDTQYF; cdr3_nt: TGTGCCATCAGGAGTAGCGGGGCCACAGATACGCAGTATTTT
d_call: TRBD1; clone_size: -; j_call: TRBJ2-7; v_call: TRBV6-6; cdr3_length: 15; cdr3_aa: CASSWGQGVLYEQYF; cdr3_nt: TGTGCCAGCAGTTGGGGACAGGGCGTTCTATACGAGCAGTACTTC
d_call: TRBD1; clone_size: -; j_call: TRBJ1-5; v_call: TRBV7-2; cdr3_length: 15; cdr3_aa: CASSFGTGTAQPQHF; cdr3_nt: TGTGCCAGCAGCTTCGGGACAGGGACGGCTCAGCCCCAGCATTTT
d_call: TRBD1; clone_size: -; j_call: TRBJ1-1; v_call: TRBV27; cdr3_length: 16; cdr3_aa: CASSPGQGAMNTEAFF; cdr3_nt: TGTGCCAGCAGTCCGGGACAGGGGGCAATGAACACTGAAGCTTTCTTT
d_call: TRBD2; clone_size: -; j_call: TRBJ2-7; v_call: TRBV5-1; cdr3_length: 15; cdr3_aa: CASSRFSGRAYEQYF; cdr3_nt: TGCGCCAGCAGCCGTTTTAGCGGGAGGGCTTACGAGCAGTACTTC
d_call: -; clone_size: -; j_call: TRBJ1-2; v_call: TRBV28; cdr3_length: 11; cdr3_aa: CASSPRGGYTF; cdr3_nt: TGTGCCAGCAGCCCTAGGGGTGGCTACACCTTC
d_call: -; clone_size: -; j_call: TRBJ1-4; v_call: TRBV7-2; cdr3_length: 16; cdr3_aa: CASSLEGRVRDKKLFF; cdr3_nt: TGTGCCAGCAGCTTAGAGGGCAGGGTGCGTGATAAAAAACTGTTTTTT
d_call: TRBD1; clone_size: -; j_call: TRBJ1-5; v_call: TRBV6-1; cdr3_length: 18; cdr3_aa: CASSGGDRDRLSNQPQHF; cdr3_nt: TGTGCCAGCAGTGGGGGAGACAGGGATAGGTTGAGCAATCAGCCCCAGCATTTT
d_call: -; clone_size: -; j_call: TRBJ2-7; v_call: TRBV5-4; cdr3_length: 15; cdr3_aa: CASSPDYRGSYEQYF; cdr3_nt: TGTGCCAGCAGCCCCGATTACCGGGGTAGCTACGAGCAGTACTTC
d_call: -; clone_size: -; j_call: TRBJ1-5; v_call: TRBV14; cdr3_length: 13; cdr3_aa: CASSVLSGQPQHF; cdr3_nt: TGTGCCAGCTCTGTCCTGAGCGGTCAGCCCCAGCATTTT
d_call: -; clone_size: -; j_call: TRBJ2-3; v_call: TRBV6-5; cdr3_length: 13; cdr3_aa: CASSEIFTDTQYF; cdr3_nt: TGTGCCAGCAGTGAGATTTTCACAGATACGCAGTATTTT
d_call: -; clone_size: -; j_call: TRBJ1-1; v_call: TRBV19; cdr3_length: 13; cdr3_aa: CASSGGANTEAFF; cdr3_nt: TGTGCCAGTTCGGGGGGGGCGAACACTGAAGCTTTCTTT
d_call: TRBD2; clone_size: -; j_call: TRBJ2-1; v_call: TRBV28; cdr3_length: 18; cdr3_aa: CASSLGLAGGTRYNEQFF; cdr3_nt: TGTGCCAGCAGTTTGGGACTAGCGGGAGGCACGCGGTACAATGAGCAGTTCTTC
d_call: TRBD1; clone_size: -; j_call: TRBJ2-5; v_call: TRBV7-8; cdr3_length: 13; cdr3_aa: CASSLTGGETQYF; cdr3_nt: TGTGCCAGCAGCCTCACAGGGGGCGAGACCCAGTACTTC
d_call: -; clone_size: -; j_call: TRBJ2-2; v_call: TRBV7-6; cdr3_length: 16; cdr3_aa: CASSLSGSPSSGELFF; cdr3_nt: TGTGCCAGCAGCTTATCAGGGTCCCCATCTTCCGGGGAGCTGTTTTTT
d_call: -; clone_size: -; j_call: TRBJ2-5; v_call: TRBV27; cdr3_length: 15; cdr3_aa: CASSLTGVRQETQYF; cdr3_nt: TGTGCCAGCAGTCTTACGGGAGTTCGGCAAGAGACCCAGTACTTC
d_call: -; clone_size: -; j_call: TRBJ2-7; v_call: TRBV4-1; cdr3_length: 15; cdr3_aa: CASSGRETGADEQYF; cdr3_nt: TGCGCCAGCAGCGGGAGGGAGACGGGGGCCGACGAGCAGTACTTC
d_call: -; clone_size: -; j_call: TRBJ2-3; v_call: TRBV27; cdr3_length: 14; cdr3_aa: CASRKASETDTQYF; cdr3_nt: TGTGCCTCGCGGAAGGCTAGCGAAACAGATACGCAGTATTTT
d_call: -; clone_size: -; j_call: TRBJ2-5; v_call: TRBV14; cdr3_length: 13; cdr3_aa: CASSQSTPGTQYF; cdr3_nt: TGTGCCAGCAGCCAAAGTACACCAGGGACCCAGTACTTC
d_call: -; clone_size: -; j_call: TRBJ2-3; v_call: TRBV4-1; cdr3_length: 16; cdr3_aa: CASSPRRTTSTDTQYF; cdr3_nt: TGCGCCAGCAGCCCCAGGAGGACGACTAGCACAGATACGCAGTATTTT
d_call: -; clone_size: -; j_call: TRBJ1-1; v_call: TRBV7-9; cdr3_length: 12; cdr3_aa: CSSSPTVAEAFF; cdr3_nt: TGTTCCAGCAGTCCGACAGTAGCTGAAGCTTTCTTT
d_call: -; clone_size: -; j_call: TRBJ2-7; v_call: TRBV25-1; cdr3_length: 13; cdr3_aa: CASSETHSYEQYF; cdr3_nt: TGTGCCAGCAGTGAGACACACTCCTACGAGCAGTACTTC
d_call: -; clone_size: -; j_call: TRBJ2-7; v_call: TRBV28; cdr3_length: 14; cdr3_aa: CASGFPGQDYEQYF; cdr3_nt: TGTGCCAGCGGCTTCCCGGGACAAGACTACGAGCAGTACTTC
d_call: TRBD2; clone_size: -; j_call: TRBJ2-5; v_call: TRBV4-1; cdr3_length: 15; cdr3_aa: CASSQEGLAAETQYF; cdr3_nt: TGCGCCAGCAGCCAAGAGGGACTAGCTGCGGAGACCCAGTACTTC
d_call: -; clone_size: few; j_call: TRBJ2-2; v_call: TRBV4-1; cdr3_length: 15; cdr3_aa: CASSPRTVNTGELFF; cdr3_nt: TGCGCCAGCAGCCCCCGGACAGTAAACACCGGGGAGCTGTTTTTT
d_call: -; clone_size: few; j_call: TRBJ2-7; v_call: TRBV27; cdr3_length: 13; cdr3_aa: CASRPGSSYEQYF; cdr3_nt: TGTGCCAGCAGACCCGGGAGCTCCTACGAGCAGTACTTC
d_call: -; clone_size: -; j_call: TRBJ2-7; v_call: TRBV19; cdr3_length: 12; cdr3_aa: CASSIAGHEQYF; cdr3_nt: TGTGCCAGTAGTATCGCAGGGCACGAGCAGTACTTC